Following are 17 T cell receptor beta chains from one sample sequenced in a study of blood T cells in healthy people across ages. Using a J-beta primer mix together with a sample-barcoded 5' primer, a second PCR was run for about 7 to 12 cycles. One entry per CDR3 protein, called by TCRdb with MiXCR from the 5' RACE reads. The table has about 1.4 million distinct CDR3 sequences, approximately 63% seen once. Source material: blood. These receptors were taken from a man in his late teens or twenties in good health.

The CDR3 sequence: CAISATSGRFYNEQFF. The CDR3 nucleotides read TGTGCCATCAGTGCAACTAGCGGTCGATTCTACAATGAGCAGTTCTTC. The chain combines TRBV10-3 with TRBJ2-1; 8 bases line up with TRBD2. CDR1 and CDR2 (germline): ENHRY, SYGVKD. This CDR3 has 16 residues. J gave up 3 bases and V 4 bases, and 8 bases lay outside the gene matches.

The chain's CDR3 is CSASPGLGVQNIQYF. The CDR3 region has the DNA TGCAGTGCTAGTCCGGGACTAGGGGTTCAAAACATTCAGTACTTC. V gene TRBV20-1 combines with J gene TRBJ2-4; TRBD2 matches at 8 bases. Germline V lookup: CDR1 DFQATT, CDR2 SNEGSKA (reference sequence). With 3 bases clipped from V and 5 bases from J, the junction kept 9 bases outside the gene matches. The CDR3 sequence is 15 residues long.

V and J are TRBV2 and TRBJ1-4; D is unresolved. The ends were cut back, 4 bases at V and 16 bases at J, with 16 bases in the middle. From germline, CDR1 is SNHLY and CDR2 FYNNEI. The CDR3 consists of 12 residues. CDR3 region: CASSVQDQTQFF. In nucleotides, the CDR3 is TGTGCCAGCAGTGTTCAGGACCAAACTCAGTTTTTT. Filled out from reference TRBV2 and TRBJ1-4, the complete variable domain reads EPEVTQTPSHQVTQMGQEVILRCVPISNHLYFYWYRQILGQKVEFLVSFYNNEISEKSEIFDDQFSVERPDGSNFTLKIRSTKLEDSAMYFCASSVQDQTQFFGSGTQLSVL.

CDR3 nucleotide sequence: TGTGCCAGCAGCCAGACAGACGGGGACACTGAAGCTTTCTTT. Its translation: CASSQTDGDTEAFF. This chain joins TRBV4-2 and TRBJ1-1; a weak D match, TRBD1 (5 bases). This CDR3 is built from 14 residues. Germline CDR1 LGHNA, CDR2 YNFKEQ. Trimming cost V 3 bases and J 3 bases, with 11 bases left between them.

The chain joins TRBV4-1 to TRBJ1-5; D remains ambiguous. The V gene lost 1 base and the J gene lost 6 bases, with 13 bases spanning the gap. The CDR3 totals 15 residues. Germline V gives CDR1 MGHRA, CDR2 YSYEKL. The CDR3 reads CASSQVEGAGQPQHF. CDR3 DNA: TGCGCCAGCAGCCAAGTTGAAGGAGCGGGTCAGCCCCAGCATTTT.

V gene TRBV10-3 combines with J gene TRBJ2-1; 13 nucleotides line up with TRBD2. The J segment lost 4 bases and the V segment lost 11 bases, leaving 14 bases of the junction unmatched. Germline CDR1 reads ENHRY; CDR2 reads SYGVKD. CDR3 length: 17 residues. The CDR3 is CASTRTSGSVVYNEQFF. The DNA for the CDR3 is TGTGCCTCGACCCGGACTAGCGGGAGCGTGGTTTACAATGAGCAGTTCTTC.

CDR3 in amino acids: CSAGRRGNTQYF. Here the CDR3 DNA reads TGCAGTGCTGGACGACGGGGGAATACGCAGTATTTT. V and J are TRBV20-1 and TRBJ2-3, with D possibly matching TRBD2 (6 bases). The CDR3 loop spans 12 amino acids. Deletions cut 5 bases from V and 7 bases from J, with 13 bases between. CDR1 DFQATT and CDR2 SNEGSKA come from the germline V gene (reference sequence).

This clonotype occurred once. The chain uses TRBV13 and TRBJ2-3; 7 bases map to TRBD1. The CDR3 has 19 residues. With V trimmed by 1 base and J by 0 bases, 13 bases remained unmatched. Looked up from germline, CDR1 is PRHDT and CDR2 is FYEKMQ (reference sequence). CDR3 DNA sequence: TGTGCCAGCAGCTTAGTCCCTCGGACAGGACGTTCTAGCACAGATACGCAGTATTTT. Its translation is CASSLVPRTGRSSTDTQYF.

The V and J genes are TRBV29-1 and TRBJ2-4; D possibly corresponds to TRBD2 (5 bases). The DNA end favors TRBJ2-7, so the J call may be wrong. CDR3 length: 12 residues. Per germline, CDR1 SQVTM and CDR2 ANQGSEA. The DNA for the CDR3 is TGCAGCGCAGCATCGGAGGCCTACGAGCAGTACTTC. Translation gives CSAASEAYEQYF.

The chain employs TRBV4-1 and TRBJ2-1, with TRBD1 matching 9 bases. Losses at the gene ends were 0 bases for V and 10 bases for J; bases not matched to a gene: 10. CDR1 MGHRA and CDR2 YSYEKL come from the germline V gene. The CDR3 consists of 16 residues. CDR3 region: CASSQDIGTGLREQFF. CDR3 DNA sequence: TGCGCCAGCAGCCAAGATATAGGGACAGGGCTTCGGGAGCAGTTCTTC.

The rearrangement links TRBV4-2 to TRBJ2-1, with TRBD2 matching 7 bases. V shed 1 base, J shed 1 base, and the junction held 10 bases outside the gene matches. The V gene's germline CDR1 is LGHNA and CDR2 YNFKEQ. The CDR3 spans 18 residues. CDR3 residues: CASSQVGSGPASYNEQFF. In DNA, the CDR3 is TGTGCCAGCAGCCAAGTTGGTAGCGGGCCCGCTTCCTACAATGAGCAGTTCTTC.

The genes are TRBV4-3 and TRBJ1-2; 8 nucleotides agree with TRBD1. Trimming cost V 1 base and J 10 bases; bases outside gene matches: 8. This CDR3 has 14 amino acids. Germline assignment: CDR1 LGHNA and CDR2 YSLEER. CDR3 DNA: TGCGCCAGCAGCCAAGGCTTACCAGGGGGCGTCTACACCTTC. As protein: CASSQGLPGGVYTF.

This clonotype was counted between two and nine times. The chain recombines TRBV3-1 with TRBJ2-3; D might be TRBD1 (5 bases). CDR3 length equals 16 residues. V lost 4 bases and J 2 bases, leaving 16 bases between the germline ends. From germline, CDR1 is LGHDT and CDR2 YNNKEL (reference sequence). The CDR3 DNA reads as TGTGCCAGCAGCCCTTCCCACAGGATTCTCACAGATACGCAGTATTTT. Its protein product is CASSPSHRILTDTQYF.

The chain carries TRBV7-2 and TRBJ2-7, with D unresolved. Germline V gives CDR1 SGHTA, CDR2 FQGNSA. This CDR3 has 15 amino acids. V lost 2 bases and J lost 0, with 11 bases in between. The CDR3 spells CASSLSARTSYEQYF. CDR3 bases: TGTGCCAGCAGCTTATCTGCGCGGACCTCCTACGAGCAGTACTTC.

The chain has TRBV7-8 and TRBJ1-1; no reliable D call. Germline CDR1 is SGHVS and CDR2 is FQNEAQ. The CDR3 spans 15 residues. V lost 5 bases and J 1 base, leaving 14 bases between the germline ends. This CDR3 is CASSRRTGANTEAFF. CDR3 DNA: TGTGCCAGCAGCAGACGGACGGGCGCGAACACTGAAGCTTTCTTT. Using reference TRBV7-8 and TRBJ1-1 for the parts outside the CDR3, the full variable domain is GAGVSQSPRYKVAKRGQDVALRCDPISGHVSLFWYQQALGQGPEFLTYFQNEAQLDKSGLPSDRFFAERPEGSVSTLKIQRTQQEDSAVYLCASSRRTGANTEAFFGQGTRLTVV.

The rearrangement uses TRBV3-1 and TRBJ2-1; 10 bases align to TRBD1. CDR1 LGHDT and CDR2 YNNKEL come from the germline V gene (reference sequence). CDR3 size: 17 residues. With V trimmed by 6 bases and J by 4 bases, 12 bases remained unmatched. Written as DNA, the CDR3 is TGTGCCAGCAGAAAACAGGGACAGGGGTTCAAATACAATGAGCAGTTCTTC. Translating it yields CASRKQGQGFKYNEQFF.

The rearrangement joins TRBV7-2 to TRBJ2-1; 7 bases are a match to TRBD1. Germline V lookup: CDR1 SGHTA, CDR2 FQGNSA. CDR3 length: 14 residues. V shed 5 bases and J 10 bases; nucleotides not matched to a gene: 11. CDR3 amino acids: CASSASGTAFEQFF. The DNA of the CDR3 is TGTGCCAGCAGCGCGTCCGGGACAGCCTTCGAGCAGTTCTTC.